The clone carrying this T cell receptor beta chain was seen more than once but under ten times. The target antigen is unknown. The data stem from a study of beta chain features in type 1 diabetes. Study-wide points: In comparison with healthy donors, patients had naive, central memory and Treg TCRB repertoires that appeared more similar. VDJ junctions from type 1 diabetes patients carried fewer insertions and larger deletions.

CDR3 size: 15 residues. After removal of 4 bases from V and 3 bases from J, the junction contained 6 bases not matched to a gene. Germline V gene sequence: CDR1 LGHNA, CDR2 YSLEER. Once sorted, every population was more than 95% pure. What was sequenced were expressed TCRB transcripts, since all of the isolated RNA had been reverse transcribed. The assay was immunoSEQ multiplex PCR, and TCRdb's table has in-frame clones only and misses some. Found here are some 400,000 clones, more than 12% of them singletons; the top ten hold roughly 0.017%. Source material: naive CD4+ T cells from blood. This clonotype was sampled from a young woman in good health. The V call is TRBV4-3, the J call TRBJ1-2, with 9 bases identical to TRBD1. As DNA, the CDR3 is TGCGCCAGCAGCCCCAGGACAGGGGCTTACTATGGCTACACCTTC. Translation gives CASSPRTGAYYGYTF.